The next 19 T cell receptor beta chains were all read from a single sample in a study of PD-1 blockade in classical Hodgkin lymphoma. The time point: cycle 4 day 1 (C4D1), after 5 to 7 weeks of nivolumab. Autologous stem cell transplantation was followed by relapse in every patient, and brentuximab vedotin exposure varied. The protocol was immunoSEQ multiplex PCR, while the TCRdb copy is restricted to in-frame clones and leaves out a portion. The sample contains about 47,000 clones, approximately 80% of which appear only once. Sequenced here: peripheral blood mononuclear cells (PBMCs), sampled before the fourth cycle of nivolumab. All receptors come from a human donor with classical Hodgkin lymphoma.

Points on this clone: One junction end disagrees with the germline gene, perhaps due to a read error. V gene TRBV20-1 combines with J gene TRBJ2-7, with D possibly TRBD2 on 5 matching bases. The germline V gene encodes CDR1 DFQATT and CDR2 SNEGSKA (reference sequence). The CDR3 loop spans 11 amino acids. CDR3 bases: TGCAGTGCGAGAGCGGTCGACGAGCAGTACTTC. Its translation is CSARAVDEQYF.

The chain uses TRBV14 and TRBJ2-7; weak D call: TRBD1 (7 bases). The CDR3 is 19 amino acids. The germline CDR1 and CDR2 sequences are SGHDN and FVKESK. Deletions cut 0 bases from V and 8 bases from J, with 29 bases between. CDR3 loop: CASSQDWGQPGLASSKQYF. For the CDR3, the DNA is TGTGCCAGCAGCCAAGATTGGGGACAGCCGGGACTGGCCTCCTCGAAGCAGTACTTC.

The chain uses TRBV2 and TRBJ2-1; the D gene is possibly TRBD1 (5 bases). Germline-derived CDR1 and CDR2 are SNHLY and FYNNEI. The CDR3 runs to 13 residues. The V gene lost 6 bases and the J gene lost 5 bases, with 11 bases spanning the gap. For the CDR3, the DNA is TGTGCCAGCAGGCCGCAGGGAAACAATGAGCAGTTCTTC. This codes for CASRPQGNNEQFF.

The chain joins TRBV7-9 to TRBJ1-5, with a tentative D call TRBD1 (6 bases). V lost 9 bases, J lost 0 bases, and 15 bases lay in between. The germline gives CDR1 SEHNR, CDR2 FQNEAQ (reference sequence). CDR3 length equals 15 residues. The CDR3 DNA reads as TGTGCCAGAGACAGCTGGGGGCTTAGCAATCAGCCCCAGCATTTT. Protein product: CARDSWGLSNQPQHF.

The genes are TRBV19 and TRBJ2-7, with D possibly TRBD1 on 5 matching bases. Looked up from germline, CDR1 is LNHDA and CDR2 is SQIVND (reference sequence). The CDR3 is 12 amino acids. V was cut by 6 bases and J by 0 bases, with 6 bases left in between. This CDR3 reads CASSGHSYEQYF. In nucleotides, the CDR3 is TGTGCCAGTAGCGGACACTCCTACGAGCAGTACTTC.

This chain connects TRBV5-4 to TRBJ1-6; 9 bases match TRBD1. This CDR3 region has 15 residues. Trimming at V came to 3 bases and at J to 7 bases, leaving 5 bases not matched to a gene. Germline V CDR1 and CDR2: SGHNT, YYREEE (reference sequence). CDR3 sequence reads: CASSSTGGNNSPLHF. CDR3 in DNA: TGTGCCAGCAGCTCTACAGGGGGCAACAATTCACCCCTCCACTTT.

This clone was detected only once. The rearrangement links TRBV19 to TRBJ2-3; 10 bases agree with TRBD2. The CDR3 is 19 amino acids. Per germline, CDR1 LNHDA and CDR2 SQIVND (reference sequence). With 0 bases clipped from V and 0 bases from J, the junction kept 9 bases outside the gene matches. The CDR3 coding sequence is TGTGCCAGTAGTATAGAGAGGCTAGCGGGAGCCTCTAGCACAGATACGCAGTATTTT. The encoded protein is CASSIERLAGASSTDTQYF.

The chain employs TRBV7-2 and TRBJ2-1; D uncertain. This CDR3 is 14 amino acids long. Deletions cut 5 bases from V and 8 bases from J, with 16 bases between. Germline values: CDR1 SGHTA, CDR2 FQGNSA. CDR3 nucleotides: TGTGCCAGCAGCCGTGACTGGCAAACCCATGAGCAGTTCTTC. This codes for CASSRDWQTHEQFF.

The chain joins TRBV2 to TRBJ2-7; D remains unclear. V was pared by 6 bases and J by 4 bases, with 10 bases between. In germline, CDR1 is SNHLY, CDR2 FYNNEI. The length of the CDR3 is 12 residues. Written as DNA, the CDR3 is TGTGCCAGCAGCCGAGTCGGGTACGAGCAGTACTTC. Translation gives CASSRVGYEQYF. The full variable domain, in which reference TRBV2 and TRBJ2-7 provide the parts outside the CDR3, is EPEVTQTPSHQVTQMGQEVILRCVPISNHLYFYWYRQILGQKVEFLVSFYNNEISEKSEIFDDQFSVERPDGSNFTLKIRSTKLEDSAMYFCASSRVGYEQYFGPGTRLTVT.

The J gene is TRBJ1-5, the V gene TRBV6-6; D possibly corresponds to TRBD1 (5 bases). Germline loops: CDR1 MNHNY, CDR2 SVGAGI (reference sequence). V lost 0 bases, J lost 6 bases, and 12 bases lay in between. The CDR3 is made up of 15 amino acids. This CDR3 reads CASSYSKGSSQPQHF. The CDR3 DNA follows: TGTGCCAGCAGTTACTCCAAGGGGTCCTCTCAGCCCCAGCATTTT.

This clone was detected a few times. The chain combines TRBV4-1 with TRBJ1-1, with D unresolved. V lost 0 bases and J 5 bases, leaving 16 bases between the germline ends. The CDR3 runs to 16 residues. Germline V CDR1 and CDR2: MGHRA, YSYEKL. CDR3 protein: CASSQDRGLGRTEAFF. The DNA of the CDR3 is TGCGCCAGCAGCCAAGATAGAGGTCTGGGGAGAACTGAAGCTTTCTTT.

This sequence joins TRBV27 and TRBJ2-2, with 11 bases fitting TRBD2. Losses at the gene ends were 5 bases for V and 5 bases for J; bases not matched to a gene: 4. This CDR3 is built from 15 residues. Germline V gene data show CDR1 as MNHEY and CDR2 as SMNVEV (reference sequence). CDR3 bases: TGTGCCAGCAGTCTTTTAGCGGGGGGGACCGGGGAGCTGTTTTTT. It codes for CASSLLAGGTGELFF.

The V call is TRBV4-1, the J call TRBJ1-1; D gene unclear. V was clipped by 4 bases and J by 0 bases, with 9 bases between them. The CDR3 covers 14 residues. CDR1 is MGHRA, CDR2 YSYEKL, per germline. The CDR3 spells CASSPRRMNTEAFF. The CDR3 DNA reads TGCGCCAGCAGCCCTCGGAGAATGAACACTGAAGCTTTCTTT.

The V call is TRBV7-3, the J call TRBJ2-3, with 9 bases aligning to TRBD2. The CDR3 runs to 17 residues. With V trimmed by 3 bases and J by 4 bases, 11 bases remained unmatched. In germline, CDR1 is SGHTA, CDR2 FQGTGA. The CDR3 DNA follows: TGTGCCAGCAGCTTGCGGGGGGGCTCGTTTGGCGCAGATACGCAGTATTTT. This gives the protein CASSLRGGSFGADTQYF.

V usage is TRBV7-2 and J usage is TRBJ2-1, with TRBD2 identical over 16 bases. Germline CDR1 SGHTA, CDR2 FQGNSA. CDR3 length: 16 amino acids. The trim removed 5 bases at V and 7 bases at J, leaving 5 bases unmatched. The CDR3 DNA reads TGTGCCAGCAGCGGACTGGGACTAGCGGGAGGGAATGAGCAGTTCTTC. Encoded protein: CASSGLGLAGGNEQFF.

This chain uses TRBV11-2 with TRBJ2-1, with a possible D match to TRBD2 (6 bases). Deletions cut 3 bases from V and 4 bases from J, with 13 bases between. From germline, CDR1 is SGHAT and CDR2 FQNNGV. This CDR3 is 15 amino acids long. The CDR3 here is CASSFVADPYNEQFF. CDR3 nucleotides: TGTGCCAGCAGCTTCGTAGCGGATCCTTACAATGAGCAGTTCTTC.

The chain links TRBV5-1 to TRBJ1-1; weak D call: TRBD1 (6 bases). Per the germline V gene, CDR1 is SGHRS and CDR2 is YFSETQ. The CDR3 has 14 amino acids. Trimming shortened V by 4 bases and J by 2 bases, and 12 bases separated the two germline ends. The CDR3 is CASSNGQPNTEAFF. CDR3 sequence (DNA): TGCGCCAGCAGCAACGGACAGCCCAACACTGAAGCTTTCTTT.

V usage is TRBV6-5 and J usage is TRBJ2-5; D possibly corresponds to TRBD1 (6 bases). The J call may be faulty, since TRBJ2-7 better matches the DNA end. The CDR3 loop spans 12 amino acids. The germline V gene encodes CDR1 MNHEY and CDR2 SVGAGI. CDR3: CASNGQGYEQYF. CDR3 bases: TGTGCCAGCAATGGGCAGGGGTACGAGCAGTACTTC.

The chain employs TRBV7-2 and TRBJ2-7; 11 nucleotides match TRBD2. The V segment lost 5 bases and the J segment 2 bases; nucleotides outside the gene matches: 5. Germline assignment: CDR1 SGHTA and CDR2 FQGNSA. The CDR3 length is 15 residues. The CDR3 spells CASSPGLAVTYEQYF. The CDR3 nucleotides are TGTGCCAGCAGCCCGGGACTAGCGGTTACCTACGAGCAGTACTTC.